The entry that follows covers one T cell receptor (beta chain) sequence. As yet, its antigen is unknown. The sample comes from a study of T cell responses to AZD1222 COVID-19 vaccine. General study findings and limits: In the spike-specific TCR repertoire, nearly half reportedly target unmutated variant regions. Two AZD1222 administrations were followed by greater Spike-specific TCR breadth and depth. At 160-218 and 743-854, vaccine-associated CD4 TCRs were dominant, and they spanned spike.

Here immunoSEQ multiplex PCR was the method, and the copy in TCRdb shows in-frame clones only, minus some. The sample yields approximately 100,000 clones, 88% seen once. The CDR3 extends over 14 amino acids. Trimming at V came to 5 bases and at J to 5 bases, leaving 2 bases not matched to a gene. Germline V gene data show CDR1 as KGHSH and CDR2 as LQKENI. This TCR derives from an adult in good health. Sequencing was performed on peripheral blood, taken on day 0 of MenACWY control vaccination. This rearrangement joins TRBV18 to TRBJ1-6; 8 bases map to TRBD1. The CDR3: CASSTGQDNSPLHF. The CDR3 DNA reads as TGTGCCAGCTCAACGGGACAGGATAATTCACCCCTCCACTTT. The full variable domain, its missing parts supplied by reference TRBV18 and TRBJ1-6, is NAGVMQNPRHLVRRRGQEARLRCSPMKGHSHVYWYRQLPEEGLKFMVYLQKENIIDESGMPKERFSAEFPKEGPSILRIQQVVRGDSAAYFCASSTGQDNSPLHFGNGTRLTVT.